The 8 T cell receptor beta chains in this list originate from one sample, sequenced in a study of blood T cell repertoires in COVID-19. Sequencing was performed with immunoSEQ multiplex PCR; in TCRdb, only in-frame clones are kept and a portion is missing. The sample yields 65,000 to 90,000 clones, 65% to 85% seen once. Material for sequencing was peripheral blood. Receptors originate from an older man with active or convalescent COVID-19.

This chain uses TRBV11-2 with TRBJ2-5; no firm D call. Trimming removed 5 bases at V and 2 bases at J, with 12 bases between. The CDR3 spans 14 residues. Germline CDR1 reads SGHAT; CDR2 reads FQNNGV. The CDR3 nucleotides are TGTGCCAGCAGCCCGTCCTACAGTCAAGAGACCCAGTACTTC. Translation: CASSPSYSQETQYF.

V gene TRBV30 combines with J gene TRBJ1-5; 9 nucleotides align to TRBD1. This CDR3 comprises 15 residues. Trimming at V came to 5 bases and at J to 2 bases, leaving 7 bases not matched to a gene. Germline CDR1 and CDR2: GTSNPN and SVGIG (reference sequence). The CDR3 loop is CAWSTGGLGNQPQHF. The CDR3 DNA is TGTGCCTGGTCAACAGGGGGCTTGGGCAATCAGCCCCAGCATTTT.

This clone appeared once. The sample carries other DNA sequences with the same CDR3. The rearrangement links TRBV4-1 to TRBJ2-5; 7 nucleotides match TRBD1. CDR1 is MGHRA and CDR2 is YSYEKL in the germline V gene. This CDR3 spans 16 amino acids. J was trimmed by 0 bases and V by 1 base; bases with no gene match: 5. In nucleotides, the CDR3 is TGCGCCAGCAGCCAAGTTAGAGGGGGCGACCAAGAGACCCAGTACTTC. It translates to CASSQVRGGDQETQYF.

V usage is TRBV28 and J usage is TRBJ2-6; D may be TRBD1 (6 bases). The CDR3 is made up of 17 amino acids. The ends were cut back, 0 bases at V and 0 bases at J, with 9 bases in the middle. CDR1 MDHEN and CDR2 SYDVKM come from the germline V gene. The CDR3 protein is CASSLWDSNSGANVLTF. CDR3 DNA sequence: TGTGCCAGCAGTTTATGGGACAGTAACTCTGGGGCCAACGTCCTGACTTTC.

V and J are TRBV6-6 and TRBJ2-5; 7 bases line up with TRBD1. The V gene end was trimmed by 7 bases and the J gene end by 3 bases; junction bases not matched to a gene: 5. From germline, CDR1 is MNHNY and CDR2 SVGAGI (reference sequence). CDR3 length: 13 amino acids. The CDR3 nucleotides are TGTGCCAGCAAATTAGGGACAGAAGAGACCCAGTACTTC. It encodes CASKLGTEETQYF.

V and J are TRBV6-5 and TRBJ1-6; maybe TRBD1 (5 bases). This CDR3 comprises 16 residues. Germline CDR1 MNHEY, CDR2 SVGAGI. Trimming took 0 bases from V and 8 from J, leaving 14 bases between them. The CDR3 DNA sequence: TGTGCCAGCAGTTACTCAGTTCAGGGTAGTTATTCACCCCTCCACTTT. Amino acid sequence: CASSYSVQGSYSPLHF.

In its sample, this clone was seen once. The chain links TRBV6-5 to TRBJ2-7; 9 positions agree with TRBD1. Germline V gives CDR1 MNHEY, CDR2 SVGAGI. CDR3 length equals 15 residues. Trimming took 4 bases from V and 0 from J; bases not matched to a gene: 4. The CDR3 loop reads CASSSPGQGSYEQYF. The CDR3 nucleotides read TGTGCCAGCAGTTCACCGGGACAGGGCTCCTACGAGCAGTACTTC.

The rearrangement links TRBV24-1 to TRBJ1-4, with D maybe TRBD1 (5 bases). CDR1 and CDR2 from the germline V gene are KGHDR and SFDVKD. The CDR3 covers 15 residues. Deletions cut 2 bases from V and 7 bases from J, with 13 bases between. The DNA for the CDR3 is TGTGCCACCAGTGATTCGGGGACGGGGGGTGAAAAACTGTTTTTT. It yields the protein CATSDSGTGGEKLFF.